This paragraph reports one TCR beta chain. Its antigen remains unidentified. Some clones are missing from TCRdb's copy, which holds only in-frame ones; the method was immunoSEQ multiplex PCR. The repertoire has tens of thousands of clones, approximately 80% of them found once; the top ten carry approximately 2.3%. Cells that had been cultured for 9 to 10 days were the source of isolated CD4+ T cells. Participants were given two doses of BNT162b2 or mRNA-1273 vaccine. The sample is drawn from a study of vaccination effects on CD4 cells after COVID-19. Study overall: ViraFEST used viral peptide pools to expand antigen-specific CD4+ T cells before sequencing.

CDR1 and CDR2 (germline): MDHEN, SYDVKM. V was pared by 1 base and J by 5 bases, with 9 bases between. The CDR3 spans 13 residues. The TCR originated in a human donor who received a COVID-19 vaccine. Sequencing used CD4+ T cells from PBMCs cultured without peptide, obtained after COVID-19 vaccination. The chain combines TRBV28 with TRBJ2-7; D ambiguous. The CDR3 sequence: CASSLSVSDEQYV. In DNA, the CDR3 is TGTGCCAGCAGTTTATCCGTTTCGGACGAGCAGTACGTC.